The clone carrying this T cell receptor beta chain was counted only a few times. This sample is part of a study of CD8 T cells in ankylosing spondylitis. MiXCR was run by TCRdb on the 5' RACE reads, yielding one entry per CDR3 protein. The sample lists more than 30,000 distinct CDR3 sequences, more than 9.5% occurring once. Trimming took off 4 bases at V and 9 bases at J, with 9 bases between the two ends. The germline CDR1 and CDR2 sequences are SGHVS and FQNEAQ. This CDR3 spans 12 amino acids. The sample taken for sequencing was synovial fluid, either unsorted or a sorted T cell fraction (not recorded which). The rearrangement uses TRBV7-8 and TRBJ2-2, with D hard to call. The sequence came from a male donor with ankylosing spondylitis. DNA of the CDR3: TGTGCCAGCAGCTCCCCCCTGTGGGAGCTGTTTTTT. This translates into CASSSPLWELFF.